This TCR beta chain was obtained from a study of control samples from healthy donors and cancer patients. Repertoires were generated with immunoSEQ multiplex PCR, while TCRdb's copy carries only in-frame clones and drops some. The table has 170,000 or so clones, 94% seen once. CDR1 is MNHNS and CDR2 is SASEGT in the germline V gene. With 1 base removed from V and 3 bases from J, the gap between germline ends came to 7 bases. The CDR3 extends over 13 amino acids. The sequenced material came from blood. This clonotype originated in a woman aged 18-35 years in good health. The rearrangement joins TRBV6-1 to TRBJ2-7; a possible D gene is TRBD1 (5 bases). Here the CDR3 DNA reads TGTGCCAGCAGTGAAGGGACATACTACGAGCAGTACTTC. As protein: CASSEGTYYEQYF.